What follows are 9 T cell receptor beta chains derived from one specimen sequenced in a study of blood T cell repertoires in COVID-19. Assay: immunoSEQ multiplex PCR; the TCRdb copy retains only in-frame clones and omits some. The sample contains about 200,000 clones, almost 90% of which appear only once. What was sequenced was peripheral blood. These receptors originate from a man aged 18 to 35 with active or convalescent COVID-19.

The chain links TRBV6-5 to TRBJ1-2, with a weak D call TRBD1 (6 bases). The CDR3 has 14 residues. The V and J ends lost 9 bases and 6 bases respectively, with 20 bases between them. CDR1 is MNHEY and CDR2 is SVGAGI in the germline V gene. The CDR3 loop is CASGLGQLRDGYTF. The CDR3 coding sequence is TGTGCCAGTGGCCTAGGACAGCTAAGGGATGGCTACACCTTC.

The chain links TRBV6-1 to TRBJ1-5, with 7 bases that match TRBD1. CDR1 and CDR2 from the germline V gene are MNHNS and SASEGT. The CDR3 has 16 residues. Trimming cost V 4 bases and J 0 bases; bases outside gene matches: 6. The CDR3 DNA is TGTGCCAGCAGTGCTCTACAGGGGCTTAGCAATCAGCCCCAGCATTTT. Residues: CASSALQGLSNQPQHF.

The chain joins TRBV13 to TRBJ2-7; 14 bases match TRBD2. The CDR3 totals 14 residues. Germline CDR1 PRHDT, CDR2 FYEKMQ (reference sequence). After removal of 4 bases from V and 6 bases from J, the junction contained 2 bases not matched to a gene. Here the CDR3 DNA reads TGTGCCAGCAGCTATGGGACTAGCGGGGGCGAGCAGTACTTC. Its protein is CASSYGTSGGEQYF. The full variable domain, in which reference TRBV13 and TRBJ2-7 provide the parts outside the CDR3, is AAGVIQSPRHLIKEKRETATLKCYPIPRHDTVYWYQQGPGQDPQFLISFYEKMQSDKGSIPDRFSAQQFSDYHSELNMSSLELGDSALYFCASSYGTSGGEQYFGPGTRLTVT.

The chain employs TRBV12-3 or TRBV12-4 and TRBJ1-5; the D is unclear. This CDR3 comprises 13 residues. Trimming shortened V by 10 bases and J by 3 bases, and 13 bases separated the two germline ends. CDR3 in amino acids: CAISIGDNQPQHF. The CDR3 DNA reads as TGTGCCATTTCGATTGGAGACAATCAGCCCCAGCATTTT.

V gene TRBV2 combines with J gene TRBJ1-1; D gene uncertain. The V end was cut by 6 bases, the J end by 3 bases, with 14 bases between. The length of the CDR3 is 14 residues. Germline V gene lookup returns CDR1 SNHLY and CDR2 FYNNEI. CDR3 in amino acids: CASRGPRAYTEAFF. Written as DNA, the CDR3 is TGTGCCAGCAGAGGACCGCGGGCGTACACTGAAGCTTTCTTT.

This sequence joins TRBV6-2 or TRBV6-3 and TRBJ1-3; D not resolved. V was pared by 6 bases and J by 0 bases, with 9 bases between. Germline-derived CDR1 and CDR2 are MNHEY and SVGEGT. The length of the CDR3 is 14 residues. This CDR3 reads CASSRSHSGNTIYF. The CDR3 DNA follows: TGTGCCAGCAGCCGCAGTCACTCTGGAAACACCATATATTTT.

V is TRBV4-2 and J is TRBJ2-2, with 10 bases that match TRBD2. V gave up 1 base and J gave up 1 base; unmatched junction bases: 3. CDR1 and CDR2 (germline): LGHNA, YNFKEQ. This CDR3 has 17 residues. The CDR3 is CASSQASSGGNTGELFF. For the CDR3, the DNA is TGTGCCAGCAGCCAAGCCTCTAGCGGGGGGAACACCGGGGAGCTGTTTTTT.

V gene TRBV11-3 combines with J gene TRBJ2-1; TRBD1 is a possible D gene (6 bases). This CDR3 contains 13 residues. V gave up 5 bases and J gave up 7 bases, with 12 bases separating them. Germline V gene sequence: CDR1 SGHNT, CDR2 YENEEA. The CDR3 spells CASSRTTGNEQFF. CDR3 DNA: TGTGCCAGCAGCCGAACAACAGGGAATGAGCAGTTCTTC.

This chain links TRBV30 with TRBJ1-6; 10 nucleotides align to TRBD1. V lost 2 bases, J lost 11 bases, and 6 bases stayed unmatched. The CDR3 runs 14 residues. The V gene's germline CDR1 is GTSNPN and CDR2 SVGIG (reference sequence). The DNA of the CDR3 is TGTGCCTGGAGTTTCGGGACAGGGGAGGCACCCCTCCACTTT. This sequence encodes CAWSFGTGEAPLHF.